This T cell receptor (beta chain) comes out of a study of regulatory T cells in long-lasting Graves disease. At the level of the study: Disease was considered persistent Graves' disease after over 5 years of antithyroid drugs (with positive TSH receptor antibodies).

Time point defined: persistent/refractory GD, antithyroid drugs over 5 years with positive TRAb. Making the TCR library involved RNA that had been extracted from PBMCs. Arm-PCR of CDR3 regions and iRepertoire HTBI primers were used to build TCR beta libraries. TCRdb re-analysed the multiplex PCR reads in MiXCR, keeping a single row per CDR3 protein. Seen here are around 400,000 distinct CDR3 sequences, around a quarter observed once, and the top ten hold 26%. A few counts support this clonotype. This clonotype was obtained from a female donor with Graves disease. Here the sequenced sample was peripheral blood mononuclear cells (PBMCs), taken when the disease was refractory, from a patient treated with antithyroid drugs.

The CDR3 region is CASSLGQDPFYEQYF. The DNA for the CDR3 is TGTGCCAGCAGCTTGGGTCAGGACCCCTTCTACGAGCAGTACTTC. This sequence joins TRBV5-5 and TRBJ2-7, with unresolved D. Germline V gene sequence: CDR1 SGHKS, CDR2 YYEKEE (reference sequence). The CDR3 consists of 15 residues. Deletions cut 0 bases from V and 3 bases from J, with 13 bases between. The full variable domain, completed using reference TRBV5-5 and TRBJ2-7, is DAGVTQSPTHLIKTRGQQVTLRCSPISGHKSVSWYQQVLGQGPQFIFQYYEKEERGRGNFPDRFSARQFPNYSSELNVNALLLGDSALYLCASSLGQDPFYEQYFGPGTRLTVT.